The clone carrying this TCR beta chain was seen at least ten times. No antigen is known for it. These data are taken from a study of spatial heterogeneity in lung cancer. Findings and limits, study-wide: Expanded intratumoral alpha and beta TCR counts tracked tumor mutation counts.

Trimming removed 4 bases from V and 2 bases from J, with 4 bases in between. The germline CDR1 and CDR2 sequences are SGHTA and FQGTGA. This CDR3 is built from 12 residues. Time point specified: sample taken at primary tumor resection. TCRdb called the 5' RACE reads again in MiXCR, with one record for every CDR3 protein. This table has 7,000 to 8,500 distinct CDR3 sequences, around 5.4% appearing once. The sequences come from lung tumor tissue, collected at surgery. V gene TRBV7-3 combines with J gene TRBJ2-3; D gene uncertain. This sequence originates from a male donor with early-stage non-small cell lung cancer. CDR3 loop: CASSSYTDTQYF. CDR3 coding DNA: TGTGCCAGCAGCTCCTACACAGATACGCAGTATTTT.